The rows below give T cell receptor beta chains drawn from one sample of a study of beta chain features in type 1 diabetes. The data were produced by immunoSEQ multiplex PCR, yet TCRdb's version contains in-frame clones alone and is incomplete. The table records over 40,000 clones, roughly 49% of them present only once. Sequenced sample: Tregs from blood. The receptors were sampled from a young woman in good health. The CDR3 runs from the conserved cysteine through the conserved F or W. The D gene is left open where the match is weak. Part of the rows lack a size; the others show once, few, many or a class for expanded clones.

CDR3 DNA: TGTGCCAGCAGCCGAATCCAGGGGGCGAGGAACACTGAAGCTTTCTTT
CDR3 protein: CASSRIQGARNTEAFF
clone size: .
J gene: TRBJ1-1
D gene: TRBD1
CDR3 length: 16
V gene: TRBV13

CDR3 DNA: TGTGCCAGCAGCCTCCAGGCTTATAATGAAAAACTGTTTTTT
CDR3 protein: CASSLQAYNEKLFF
clone size: .
J gene: TRBJ1-4
D gene: .
CDR3 length: 14
V gene: TRBV7-6

CDR3 DNA: TGTGCCAGCAGCCCATGGGGACTAGCGGGAGGCCGGGAGACCCAGTACTTC
CDR3 protein: CASSPWGLAGGRETQYF
clone size: few
J gene: TRBJ2-5
D gene: TRBD2
CDR3 length: 17
V gene: TRBV7-3

CDR3 DNA: TGTGCCAGCAGTATTACTAGCGGGAGGACATCTCAAGAGACCCAGTACTTC
CDR3 protein: CASSITSGRTSQETQYF
clone size: .
J gene: TRBJ2-5
D gene: TRBD2
CDR3 length: 17
V gene: TRBV7-9

CDR3 DNA: TGTGCCAGCAGTTCCACAGGAAACATTCAGTACTTC
CDR3 protein: CASSSTGNIQYF
clone size: .
J gene: TRBJ2-4
D gene: .
CDR3 length: 12
V gene: TRBV6-5

CDR3 DNA: TGTGCCAGCAGAAAACAGGGGGCGAACACCGGGGAGCTGTTTTTT
CDR3 protein: CASRKQGANTGELFF
clone size: .
J gene: TRBJ2-2
D gene: TRBD1
CDR3 length: 15
V gene: TRBV6-1

CDR3 DNA: TGTGCCACAACGCGGGAGAATACCGGGGAGCTGTTTTTT
CDR3 protein: CATTRENTGELFF
clone size: .
J gene: TRBJ2-2
D gene: TRBD2
CDR3 length: 13
V gene: TRBV6-5

CDR3 DNA: TGTGCCAGTAGTAGCTCTTCGGGCGGGAGAAACGAGCAGTACTTC
CDR3 protein: CASSSSSGGRNEQYF
clone size: .
J gene: TRBJ2-7
D gene: TRBD2
CDR3 length: 15
V gene: TRBV19

CDR3 DNA: TGTGCCAGCAGCTTAGATAGGGCGGGAGACGTACACGAGCAGTTCTTC
CDR3 protein: CASSLDRAGDVHEQFF
clone size: .
J gene: TRBJ2-1
D gene: TRBD2
CDR3 length: 16
V gene: TRBV11-2

CDR3 DNA: TGTGCCAGCAGTTTAAGGGACTCATGGAGGGATGAGCAGTTCTTC
CDR3 protein: CASSLRDSWRDEQFF
clone size: few
J gene: TRBJ2-1
D gene: .
CDR3 length: 15
V gene: TRBV27

CDR3 DNA: TGTGCCAGCAGGCGACAGGGGGCGGGCACTGAAGCTTTCTTT
CDR3 protein: CASRRQGAGTEAFF
clone size: once
J gene: TRBJ1-1
D gene: TRBD1
CDR3 length: 14
V gene: TRBV6-5

CDR3 DNA: TGTGCCAGCTCACCCGGGGCGGGACCAGAGACCCAGTACTTC
CDR3 protein: CASSPGAGPETQYF
clone size: .
J gene: TRBJ2-5
D gene: .
CDR3 length: 14
V gene: TRBV18

CDR3 DNA: TGTGCCAGCAGTCCCCGGCACCCAGCGGGAGCTAGCACAGATACGCAGTATTTT
CDR3 protein: CASSPRHPAGASTDTQYF
clone size: .
J gene: TRBJ2-3
D gene: TRBD2
CDR3 length: 18
V gene: TRBV2

CDR3 DNA: TGTGCCAGCAGCCGGGACTTCGTCACAGATACGCAGTATTTT
CDR3 protein: CASSRDFVTDTQYF
clone size: few
J gene: TRBJ2-3
D gene: .
CDR3 length: 14
V gene: TRBV5-4

CDR3 DNA: TGTGCCAGCAGGGGGGCTTTAGGAGGAGAGACCCAGTACTTC
CDR3 protein: CASRGALGGETQYF
clone size: .
J gene: TRBJ2-5
D gene: .
CDR3 length: 14
V gene: TRBV6-6

CDR3 DNA: TGCGCCAGCAGCCAGGAGGGGACGCGCTCCTACAATGAGCAGTTCTTC
CDR3 protein: CASSQEGTRSYNEQFF
clone size: .
J gene: TRBJ2-1
D gene: .
CDR3 length: 16
V gene: TRBV4-3

CDR3 DNA: TGCGCCAGCAGCCAGGGGGTTGGGAACATTCAGTACTTC
CDR3 protein: CASSQGVGNIQYF
clone size: few
J gene: TRBJ2-4
D gene: TRBD1
CDR3 length: 13
V gene: TRBV5-1

CDR3 DNA: TGTGCCAGCTCACTGGGGACAGGGAACTCCTACGAGCAGTACTTC
CDR3 protein: CASSLGTGNSYEQYF
clone size: .
J gene: TRBJ2-7
D gene: TRBD1
CDR3 length: 15
V gene: TRBV18

CDR3 DNA: TGCGCCAGCTCCCGGACAGGGCTTCCAATGAACACTGAAGCTTTCTTT
CDR3 protein: CASSRTGLPMNTEAFF
clone size: few
J gene: TRBJ1-1
D gene: TRBD1
CDR3 length: 16
V gene: TRBV10-1

CDR3 DNA: TGTGCCAGCAGTGAACTGGGGCGGGGACACAATGAGCAGTTCTTC
CDR3 protein: CASSELGRGHNEQFF
clone size: .
J gene: TRBJ2-1
D gene: .
CDR3 length: 15
V gene: TRBV6-1

CDR3 DNA: TGCGCCAGCAGCTTAAGGGGCGGTTCCCCCCAGAGCTCCTACAATGAGCAGTTCTTC
CDR3 protein: CASSLRGGSPQSSYNEQFF
clone size: few
J gene: TRBJ2-1
D gene: .
CDR3 length: 19
V gene: TRBV5-1

CDR3 DNA: TGTGCCAGCAGCAAGACTAGCGACCAAGAGACCCAGTACTTC
CDR3 protein: CASSKTSDQETQYF
clone size: once
J gene: TRBJ2-5
D gene: TRBD2
CDR3 length: 14
V gene: TRBV7-2

CDR3 DNA: TGTGCCAGCAGTTACCGAGATTACGAGCAGTACTTC
CDR3 protein: CASSYRDYEQYF
clone size: few
J gene: TRBJ2-7
D gene: .
CDR3 length: 12
V gene: TRBV6-6

CDR3 DNA: TGTGCCACCAGCAGTACAGGGGGTCTTAGTCCTGAGCAGTTCTTC
CDR3 protein: CATSSTGGLSPEQFF
clone size: few
J gene: TRBJ2-1
D gene: TRBD1
CDR3 length: 15
V gene: TRBV15

CDR3 DNA: TGCGCCAGCAGCCAAGGGCCTCCTCCGTCCTACGAGCAGTACTTC
CDR3 protein: CASSQGPPPSYEQYF
clone size: .
J gene: TRBJ2-7
D gene: .
CDR3 length: 15
V gene: TRBV4-1

CDR3 DNA: TGTGCCAGCAGGGGCTCTGATTTGGGGCGGGAGACCCAGTACTTC
CDR3 protein: CASRGSDLGRETQYF
clone size: once
J gene: TRBJ2-5
D gene: .
CDR3 length: 15
V gene: TRBV28

CDR3 DNA: TGTGCCAGCAGTCCTGGAGGGGAAAGTAATCAGCCCCAGCATTTT
CDR3 protein: CASSPGGESNQPQHF
clone size: .
J gene: TRBJ1-5
D gene: .
CDR3 length: 15
V gene: TRBV6-5

CDR3 DNA: TGTGCCAGCAGCTTAGTTCAGGGGGCAAGTGAGCAGTTCTTC
CDR3 protein: CASSLVQGASEQFF
clone size: .
J gene: TRBJ2-1
D gene: TRBD1
CDR3 length: 14
V gene: TRBV7-9

CDR3 DNA: TGCGCCAGCAGCTTAGAGGGCACCGGGGAGCTGTTTTTT
CDR3 protein: CASSLEGTGELFF
clone size: .
J gene: TRBJ2-2
D gene: .
CDR3 length: 13
V gene: TRBV5-1

CDR3 DNA: TGTGCCAGCAGCCCCGTGGGCGGGAGCAACGACGAGCAGTACTTC
CDR3 protein: CASSPVGGSNDEQYF
clone size: .
J gene: TRBJ2-7
D gene: TRBD2
CDR3 length: 15
V gene: TRBV7-2

CDR3 DNA: TGTGCCAGCGATTTCCGCCGAGGTAGCACTGAAGCTTTCTTT
CDR3 protein: CASDFRRGSTEAFF
clone size: .
J gene: TRBJ1-1
D gene: .
CDR3 length: 14
V gene: TRBV19

CDR3 DNA: TGCGCCAGCAGCTTACAGGGGGGAGCCTACGAGCAGTACTTC
CDR3 protein: CASSLQGGAYEQYF
clone size: once
J gene: TRBJ2-7
D gene: TRBD1
CDR3 length: 14
V gene: TRBV5-1

CDR3 DNA: TGTGCCAGCAGGCGGGGGTCAGGACAATTCTACGAGCAGTACTTC
CDR3 protein: CASRRGSGQFYEQYF
clone size: few
J gene: TRBJ2-7
D gene: TRBD2
CDR3 length: 15
V gene: TRBV28

CDR3 DNA: TGCGCCAGCAGCCAAGTTGGCGGGGAGTACAATGAGCAGTTCTTC
CDR3 protein: CASSQVGGEYNEQFF
clone size: .
J gene: TRBJ2-1
D gene: .
CDR3 length: 15
V gene: TRBV4-1

CDR3 DNA: TGTGCCAGCAGCTTAGCTCGACAGGGGCGGACTGAAGCTTTCTTT
CDR3 protein: CASSLARQGRTEAFF
clone size: .
J gene: TRBJ1-1
D gene: TRBD1
CDR3 length: 15
V gene: TRBV7-6

CDR3 DNA: TGTGCCAGCAGACCCCAGGATGCGCAGTATTTT
CDR3 protein: CASRPQDAQYF
clone size: once
J gene: TRBJ2-3
D gene: .
CDR3 length: 11
V gene: TRBV2

CDR3 DNA: TGTGCCAGCTCGCCGGACAGGGTAAAGCCCGGGGAGCTGTTTTTT
CDR3 protein: CASSPDRVKPGELFF
clone size: .
J gene: TRBJ2-2
D gene: TRBD1
CDR3 length: 15
V gene: TRBV18

CDR3 DNA: TGCGCCAGCAGCGAAACAGGGCTTGAGCAGTACTTC
CDR3 protein: CASSETGLEQYF
clone size: .
J gene: TRBJ2-7
D gene: .
CDR3 length: 12
V gene: TRBV5-1

CDR3 DNA: TGTGCCAGCAGTGGGACAAATGGGGCCAACGTCCTGACTTTC
CDR3 protein: CASSGTNGANVLTF
clone size: .
J gene: TRBJ2-6
D gene: .
CDR3 length: 14
V gene: TRBV27

CDR3 DNA: TGTGCCAGCAGCTCACAGGGGGGCTATGGCTACACCTTC
CDR3 protein: CASSSQGGYGYTF
clone size: once
J gene: TRBJ1-2
D gene: TRBD1
CDR3 length: 13
V gene: TRBV5-4

CDR3 DNA: TGTGCCAGCAGTGGGCGAATACCCCATCGACTAGCGGGTTACACAGATACGCAGTATTTT
CDR3 protein: CASSGRIPHRLAGYTDTQYF
clone size: few
J gene: TRBJ2-3
D gene: TRBD2
CDR3 length: 20
V gene: TRBV27

CDR3 DNA: TGTGCCACCTCGGGACAGGTGAACACTGAAGCTTTCTTT
CDR3 protein: CATSGQVNTEAFF
clone size: .
J gene: TRBJ1-1
D gene: TRBD1
CDR3 length: 13
V gene: TRBV2

CDR3 DNA: TGTGCCAGCAGTTACTCGACGGGGACAGACGGCCAAAATGAGCAGTTCTTC
CDR3 protein: CASSYSTGTDGQNEQFF
clone size: few
J gene: TRBJ2-1
D gene: TRBD1
CDR3 length: 17
V gene: TRBV6-7

CDR3 DNA: TGTGCCAGCAGCTTGATCCTAGCGGGAGAGCAGTTCTTC
CDR3 protein: CASSLILAGEQFF
clone size: few
J gene: TRBJ2-1
D gene: TRBD2
CDR3 length: 13
V gene: TRBV5-4

CDR3 DNA: TGTGCCAGCAGCGACAGGGGCCTCAATCAGCCCCAGCATTTT
CDR3 protein: CASSDRGLNQPQHF
clone size: .
J gene: TRBJ1-5
D gene: TRBD1
CDR3 length: 14
V gene: TRBV2

CDR3 DNA: TGTGCCAGCAGCTTACAGGCACACGAGCAGTACTTC
CDR3 protein: CASSLQAHEQYF
clone size: few
J gene: TRBJ2-7
D gene: .
CDR3 length: 12
V gene: TRBV5-5

CDR3 DNA: TGTGCCAGCAGCCAGGGGGGGCAATCAATAAGGAGGGTCGGGGAGCTGTTTTTT
CDR3 protein: CASSQGGQSIRRVGELFF
clone size: few
J gene: TRBJ2-2
D gene: .
CDR3 length: 18
V gene: TRBV4-2

CDR3 DNA: TGTGCCAGCAGCCCCGGGGGGGGCGAAAACATTCAGTACTTC
CDR3 protein: CASSPGGGENIQYF
clone size: few
J gene: TRBJ2-4
D gene: TRBD2
CDR3 length: 14
V gene: TRBV7-8

CDR3 DNA: TGTGCCAGTAGTACCCCCGTAAAAGCCGCCTCCTACAATGAGCAGTTCTTC
CDR3 protein: CASSTPVKAASYNEQFF
clone size: .
J gene: TRBJ2-1
D gene: .
CDR3 length: 17
V gene: TRBV19

CDR3 DNA: TGTGCCTGGGGTCAGTCCGGGGAGCTGTTTTTT
CDR3 protein: CAWGQSGELFF
clone size: .
J gene: TRBJ2-2
D gene: .
CDR3 length: 11
V gene: TRBV30

CDR3 DNA: TGTGCCAGTACCCCCCCAGGGGGGACGGATAGCAATCAGCCCCAGCATTTT
CDR3 protein: CASTPPGGTDSNQPQHF
clone size: .
J gene: TRBJ1-5
D gene: TRBD1
CDR3 length: 17
V gene: TRBV19

CDR3 DNA: TGTGCCAGCAGCTTAGGCCTTCCGGGGGACGAGCAGTACTTC
CDR3 protein: CASSLGLPGDEQYF
clone size: .
J gene: TRBJ2-7
D gene: .
CDR3 length: 14
V gene: TRBV7-9

CDR3 DNA: TGTGCCAGCAGCTTCGGGGGGGCGGGTCAGCCCCAGCATTTT
CDR3 protein: CASSFGGAGQPQHF
clone size: few
J gene: TRBJ1-5
D gene: .
CDR3 length: 14
V gene: TRBV7-2